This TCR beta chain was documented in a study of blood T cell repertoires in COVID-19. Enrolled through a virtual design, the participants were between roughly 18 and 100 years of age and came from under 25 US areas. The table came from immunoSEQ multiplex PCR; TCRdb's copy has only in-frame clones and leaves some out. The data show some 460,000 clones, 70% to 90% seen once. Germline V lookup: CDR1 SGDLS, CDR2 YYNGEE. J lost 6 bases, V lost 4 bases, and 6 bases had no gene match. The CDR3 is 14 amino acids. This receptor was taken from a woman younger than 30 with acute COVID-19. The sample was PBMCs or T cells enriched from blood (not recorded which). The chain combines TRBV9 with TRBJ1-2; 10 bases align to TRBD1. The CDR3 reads CASSNTGTGDGYTF. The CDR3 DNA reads TGTGCCAGCAGCAATACCGGGACAGGGGATGGCTACACCTTC.